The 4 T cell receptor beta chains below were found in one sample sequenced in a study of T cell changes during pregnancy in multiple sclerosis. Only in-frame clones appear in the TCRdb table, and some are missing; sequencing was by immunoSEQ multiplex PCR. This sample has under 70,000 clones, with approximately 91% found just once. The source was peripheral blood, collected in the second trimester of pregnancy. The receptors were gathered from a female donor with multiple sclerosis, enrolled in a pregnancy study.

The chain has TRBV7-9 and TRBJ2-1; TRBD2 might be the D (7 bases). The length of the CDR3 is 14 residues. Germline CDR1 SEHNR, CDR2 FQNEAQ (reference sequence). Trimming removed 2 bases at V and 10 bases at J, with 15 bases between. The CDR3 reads CASSLLGGGGEQFF. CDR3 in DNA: TGTGCCAGCAGCTTATTAGGGGGGGGCGGGGAGCAGTTCTTC.

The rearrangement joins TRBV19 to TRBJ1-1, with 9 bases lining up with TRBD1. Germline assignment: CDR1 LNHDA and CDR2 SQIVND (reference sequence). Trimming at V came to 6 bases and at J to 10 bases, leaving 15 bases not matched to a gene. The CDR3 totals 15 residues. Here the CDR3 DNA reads TGTGCCAGTAGAATTCCGGGACAGGGAGAGTTAATAGCTTTCTTT. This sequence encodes CASRIPGQGELIAFF.

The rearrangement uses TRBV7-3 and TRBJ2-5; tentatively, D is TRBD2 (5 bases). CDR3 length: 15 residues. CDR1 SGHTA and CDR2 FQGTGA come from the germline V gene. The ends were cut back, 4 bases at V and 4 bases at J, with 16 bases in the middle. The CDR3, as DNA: TGTGCCAGCAGCTATGGCACCGGGGTTTCAGAGACCCAGTACTTC. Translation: CASSYGTGVSETQYF.

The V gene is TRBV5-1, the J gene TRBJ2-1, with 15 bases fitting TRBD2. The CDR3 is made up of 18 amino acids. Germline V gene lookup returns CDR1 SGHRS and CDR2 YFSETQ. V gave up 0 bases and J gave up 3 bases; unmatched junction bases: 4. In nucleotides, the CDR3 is TGCGCCAGCAGCTTGGAGGGACTAGCGGGGGGCATCTACAATGAGCAGTTCTTC. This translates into CASSLEGLAGGIYNEQFF.